This section outlines one T cell receptor (beta chain) sequence together with its context. Its cognate antigen is unknown. This entry belongs to a study of chemoradiotherapy in HPV16-positive cancers. Broader study findings: HPV-responsive T-cell expansion during chemoradiotherapy was linked to improved recurrence-free survival in HPV16-positive patients.

Clones were read by immunoSEQ multiplex PCR, and TCRdb kept only the in-frame ones, dropping some. The table shows about 300 clones, with about 85% occurring only once. J gave up 3 bases and V 2 bases, and 2 bases lay outside the gene matches. Germline V gives CDR1 MNHEY, CDR2 SVGAGI. The CDR3 is 14 residues long. The receptor's source is a human donor with HPV-associated anogenital cancer. V usage is TRBV6-5 and J usage is TRBJ1-2; 8 nucleotides match TRBD1. The sequencing here drew on tumor tissue, taken from a patient who underwent chemoradiotherapy. Written as DNA, the CDR3 is TGTGCCAGCAGTTACACAGGGGGTGACTATGGCTACACCTTC. Its translation is CASSYTGGDYGYTF.